The present TCR beta chain was sequenced within a study of blood T cell repertoires in COVID-19. The wider study: T cells, B-cell-depleted T cells, or PBMCs supplied cDNA or gDNA.

The CDR3 length is 13 residues. Germline V lookup: CDR1 LGHNT, CDR2 FRNRAP. V shed 6 bases and J shed 2 bases, with 10 bases lying between them. Data came from immunoSEQ multiplex PCR; TCRdb stores just in-frame clones and leaves some out. Counted here are 150,000 to 200,000 clones, just under 90% occurring once; the ten biggest clones make up around 13%. Sequencing was done on a sample of peripheral blood. This sequence originates from a woman in her 70s with COVID-19, enrolled during active disease. The V gene is TRBV12-5, the J gene TRBJ2-5; TRBD1 is a possible D gene (6 bases). The CDR3 DNA reads TGTGCTAGTGGCCCTGGGACACAAGAGACCCAGTACTTC. Amino acids: CASGPGTQETQYF. The variable domain in full, completed from reference TRBV12-5 and TRBJ2-5, reads DARVTQTPRHKVTEMGQEVTMRCQPILGHNTVFWYRQTMMQGLELLAYFRNRAPLDDSGMPKDRFSAEMPDATLATLKIQPSEPRDSAVYFCASGPGTQETQYFGPGTRLLVL.